This is a list of T cell receptor beta chains from one sample in a study of T cells in Graves' hyperthyroidism and ophthalmopathy. TCRdb called the multiplex PCR reads again in MiXCR, with one record for every CDR3 protein. This sample yields more than 500,000 distinct CDR3 sequences, of which roughly 15% are seen a single time; around 4% belongs to the top ten. The source material was blood. The receptors were sampled from a woman in her twenties or thirties with Graves' hyperthyroidism. CDR3s leave out the opening cysteine and the closing phenylalanine or tryptophan. The D gene is left open where the match is weak.

J gene	V gene	D gene	CDR3 protein
TRBJ2-3	TRBV29-1	TRBD2	SVLTSGSPDTQY
TRBJ1-2	TRBV3-1	TRBD1	ASSQWRGQNDGYT
TRBJ1-6	TRBV28	TRBD1	ASRDRTGPYNSPLH
TRBJ1-4	TRBV4-2	NA	ASSSDTGTGKLF
TRBJ1-1	TRBV6-1	NA	ASSVSRGNTEAF
TRBJ2-3	TRBV5-1	TRBD2	ASSRSGRGTDTQY
TRBJ1-4	TRBV6-1	NA	ASSMDRPLSTNEKLF
TRBJ2-2	TRBV12-3/TRBV12-4	NA	ASSRDGNTGELF
TRBJ1-2	TRBV20-1	NA	SALNLQEGYGYT
TRBJ2-3	TRBV27	TRBD1	ASSLTGGDTQY
TRBJ1-1	TRBV20-1	NA	SARIVLAGWDTEAF
TRBJ1-1	TRBV6-1	TRBD1	ASRDSGGSPPEAF
TRBJ1-5	TRBV18	NA	ASSPQGGGNQPQH
TRBJ1-5	TRBV28	NA	ASSFPRNQPQH
TRBJ1-6	TRBV5-4	NA	ASSLTGQMTPLH